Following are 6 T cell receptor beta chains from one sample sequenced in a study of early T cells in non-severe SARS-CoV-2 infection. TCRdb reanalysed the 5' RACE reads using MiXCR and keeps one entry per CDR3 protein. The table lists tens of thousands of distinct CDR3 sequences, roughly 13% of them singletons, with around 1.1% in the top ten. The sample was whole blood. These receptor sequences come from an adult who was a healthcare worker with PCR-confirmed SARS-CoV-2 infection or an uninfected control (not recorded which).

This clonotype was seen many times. The CDR3, as DNA: TGCGCCAGCAGCCAAGCTAAGACAGGGGACGGCTACACCTTC. Protein product: CASSQAKTGDGYTF. The chain joins TRBV4-3 to TRBJ1-2; 8 positions match TRBD1. Per the germline V gene, CDR1 is LGHNA and CDR2 is YSLEER. The CDR3 contains 14 residues. J lost 8 bases, V lost 1 base, and 6 bases had no gene match.

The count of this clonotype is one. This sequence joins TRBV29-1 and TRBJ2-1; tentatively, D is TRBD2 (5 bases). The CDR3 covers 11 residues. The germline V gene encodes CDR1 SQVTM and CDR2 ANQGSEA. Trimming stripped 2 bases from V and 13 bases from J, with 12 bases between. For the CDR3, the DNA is TGCAGCGTTGAATCCTTGGGAGTCCAGTTCTTC. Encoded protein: CSVESLGVQFF.

CDR3 sequence: CASSPDRGQETQYF. CDR3 nucleotide sequence: TGTGCCAGCAGCCCGGACAGGGGCCAAGAGACCCAGTACTTC. The rearrangement links TRBV7-2 to TRBJ2-5; 9 bases are a match to TRBD1. This CDR3 has 14 amino acids. Germline CDR1 SGHTA, CDR2 FQGNSA. V dropped 5 bases and J dropped 1; count of bases not matched to a gene: 2.

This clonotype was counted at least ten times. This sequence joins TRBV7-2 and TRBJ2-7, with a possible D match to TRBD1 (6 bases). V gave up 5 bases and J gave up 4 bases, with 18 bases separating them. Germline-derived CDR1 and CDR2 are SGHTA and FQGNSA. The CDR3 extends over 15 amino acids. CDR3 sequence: CASSQSTGFSYEQYF. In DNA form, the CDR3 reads TGTGCCAGCAGCCAATCCACAGGGTTTAGTTACGAGCAGTACTTC. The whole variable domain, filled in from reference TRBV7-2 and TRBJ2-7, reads GAGVSQSPSNKVTEKGKDVELRCDPISGHTALYWYRQSLGQGLEFLIYFQGNSAPDKSGLPSDRFSAERTGGSVSTLTIQRTQQEDSAVYLCASSQSTGFSYEQYFGPGTRLTVT.

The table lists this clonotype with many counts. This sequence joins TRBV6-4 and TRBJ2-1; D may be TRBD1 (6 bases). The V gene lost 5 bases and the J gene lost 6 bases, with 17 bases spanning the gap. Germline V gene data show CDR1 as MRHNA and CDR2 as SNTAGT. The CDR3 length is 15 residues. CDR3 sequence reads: CASSPFVNRVNEQFF. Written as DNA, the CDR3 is TGTGCCAGCAGTCCTTTTGTGAACAGGGTCAATGAGCAGTTCTTC.

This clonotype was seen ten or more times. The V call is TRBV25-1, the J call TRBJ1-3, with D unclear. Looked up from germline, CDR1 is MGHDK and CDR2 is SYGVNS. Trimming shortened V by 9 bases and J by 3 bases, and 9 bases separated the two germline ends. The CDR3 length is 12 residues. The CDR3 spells CARETLGNTIYF. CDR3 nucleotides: TGTGCCAGAGAGACACTTGGAAACACCATATATTTT. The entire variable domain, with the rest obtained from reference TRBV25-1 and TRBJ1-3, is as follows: EADIYQTPRYLVIGTGKKITLECSQTMGHDKMYWYQQDPGMELHLIHYSYGVNSTEKGDLSSESTVSRIRTEHFPLTLESARPSHTSQYLCARETLGNTIYFGEGSWLTVV.